The following is a TCR beta chain sequence with its context. The sample is drawn from a study of blood T cell repertoires in COVID-19. There are 15 residues in the CDR3. CDR1 is MDHEN, CDR2 SYDVKM, per germline. With V trimmed by 1 base and J by 11 bases, 11 bases remained unmatched. Clones were read by immunoSEQ multiplex PCR, and TCRdb kept only the in-frame ones, dropping some. The sample consists of over 200,000 clones, about 90% of them appearing once. This sequence originates from a man aged 30 to 45 with COVID-19, enrolled during active disease. The chain carries TRBV28 and TRBJ1-5, with 7 bases fitting TRBD1. Sequencing was performed on peripheral blood. CDR3 region: CASSLFGTVQPAQHF. CDR3 nucleotides: TGTGCCAGCAGTTTATTCGGGACAGTCCAACCGGCCCAGCATTTT.